What follows are 21 T cell receptor beta chains derived from one specimen sequenced in a study of monozygotic twins with inflammatory bowel disease. TCRdb reprocessed the 5' RACE reads and stores each CDR3 protein as one record, lacking DNA. The sample yields hundreds of thousands of distinct CDR3 sequences, of which the top ten take up 5.5% to 6.5%. Sequenced: blood. The receptors were sampled from a human donor with ulcerative colitis or Crohn's disease, or a healthy co-twin of an affected twin (not recorded which).

CDR3 loop: CAWTRVDYGYTF. This chain connects TRBV30 to TRBJ1-2. CDR3 length: 12 amino acids. The V gene's germline CDR1 is GTSNPN and CDR2 SVGIG (reference sequence).

The chain uses TRBV6-1 and TRBJ2-2; the TCRdb D gene call, TRBD1, has no DNA to confirm it. The CDR3 is 14 amino acids. Germline-derived CDR1 and CDR2 are MNHNS and SASEGT. CDR3: CASGDWGHTGELFF.

The rearrangement joins TRBV20-1 to TRBJ1-3; TCRdb's D gene call, TRBD1, goes unchecked for lack of DNA. CDR3 length equals 17 residues. Germline CDR1 and CDR2: DFQATT and SNEGSKA (reference sequence). The CDR3 sequence: CSARDPWDRSSGNTIYF.

The CDR3 sequence: CASSEDPPGRFFF. This rearrangement joins TRBV5-5 to TRBJ2-1; the TCRdb call, TRBD1, lacks DNA for checking. This CDR3 has 13 residues. The germline V gene has CDR1 SGHKS and CDR2 YYEKEE (reference sequence).

V is TRBV12-5 and J is TRBJ2-2. Looked up from germline, CDR1 is LGHNT and CDR2 is FRNRAP. The CDR3 contains 12 residues. The CDR3 region is CASGFHTGELFF. Complete variable domain (other parts from reference TRBV12-5 and TRBJ2-2): DARVTQTPRHKVTEMGQEVTMRCQPILGHNTVFWYRQTMMQGLELLAYFRNRAPLDDSGMPKDRFSAEMPDATLATLKIQPSEPRDSAVYFCASGFHTGELFFGEGSRLTVL.

The chain carries TRBV5-4 and TRBJ2-1; TCRdb picks TRBD1, but there is no DNA to check that call. This CDR3 is built from 18 residues. Germline values: CDR1 SGHNT, CDR2 YYREEE (reference sequence). This CDR3 is CASSLRSPGQGRMRGQFF.

The genes are TRBV29-1 and TRBJ2-3. The length of the CDR3 is 13 residues. Germline V lookup: CDR1 SQVTM, CDR2 ANQGSEA. The CDR3: CSVEQSDTDTQYF.

The rearrangement links TRBV7-9 to TRBJ1-1; TCRdb outputs TRBD1, but without DNA this stays unchecked. In germline, CDR1 is SEHNR, CDR2 FQNEAQ (reference sequence). The length of the CDR3 is 15 residues. CDR3 loop: CASSFGSALNTEAFF. The variable domain in full, with the rest retrieved from reference TRBV7-9 and TRBJ1-1, is DTGVSQNPRHKITKRGQNVTFRCDPISEHNRLYWYRQTLGQGPEFLTYFQNEAQLEKSRLLSDRFSAERPKGSFSTLEIQRTEQGDSAMYLCASSFGSALNTEAFFGQGTRLTVV.

The V call is TRBV7-2, the J call TRBJ1-3. The CDR3 length is 15 residues. Germline lookup yields CDR1 SGHTA and CDR2 FQGNSA. The CDR3 sequence is CASSLALGTGNTIYF.

V and J are TRBV20-1 and TRBJ2-6. Germline V CDR1 and CDR2: DFQATT, SNEGSKA (reference sequence). This CDR3 has 15 amino acids. CDR3 loop: CSARGGSTGANVLTF.

The J gene is TRBJ2-3, the V gene TRBV29-1; TCRdb calls TRBD2, which cannot be checked without DNA. Germline V lookup: CDR1 SQVTM, CDR2 ANQGSEA. CDR3 length: 17 residues. This CDR3 reads CSAERGTSGSSTDTQYF.

This chain connects TRBV20-1 to TRBJ2-1. The CDR3 runs to 15 residues. The germline gives CDR1 DFQATT, CDR2 SNEGSKA (reference sequence). CDR3 amino acids: CSAREGKRSYNEQFF.

The CDR3 is CASSLAVTSGVTQFF. This chain joins TRBV5-1 and TRBJ2-1; the D gene TCRdb calls, TRBD2, cannot be checked with no DNA. The CDR3 is 15 amino acids. The germline V gene has CDR1 SGHRS and CDR2 YFSETQ. The full variable domain, its missing parts supplied by reference TRBV5-1 and TRBJ2-1, is KAGVTQTPRYLIKTRGQQVTLSCSPISGHRSVSWYQQTPGQGLQFLFEYFSETQRNKGNFPGRFSGRQFSNSRSEMNVSTLELGDSALYLCASSLAVTSGVTQFFGPGTRLTVL.

This chain links TRBV28 with TRBJ2-7. Germline V gene sequence: CDR1 MDHEN, CDR2 SYDVKM. This CDR3 is 15 amino acids long. The CDR3 spells CASSLTYGTSYEQYF.

The chain uses TRBV5-1 and TRBJ2-1; TCRdb outputs TRBD2, but without DNA this stays unchecked. This CDR3 contains 15 residues. The germline V gene has CDR1 SGHRS and CDR2 YFSETQ. The CDR3 region is CASSLFRTSYNEQFF. The full variable domain, rest sourced from reference TRBV5-1 and TRBJ2-1, is KAGVTQTPRYLIKTRGQQVTLSCSPISGHRSVSWYQQTPGQGLQFLFEYFSETQRNKGNFPGRFSGRQFSNSRSEMNVSTLELGDSALYLCASSLFRTSYNEQFFGPGTRLTVL.

The chain links TRBV19 to TRBJ2-1; without DNA, the TCRdb call of TRBD1 cannot be checked. The CDR3 runs to 12 residues. CDR1 and CDR2 (germline): LNHDA, SQIVND (reference sequence). CDR3 amino acids: CASSVDRGLVFF.

The rearrangement joins TRBV2 to TRBJ1-1. CDR3 length equals 11 residues. Germline CDR1 reads SNHLY; CDR2 reads FYNNEI. CDR3: CASKENTEAFF.

The rearrangement links TRBV7-2 to TRBJ1-1. Germline assignment: CDR1 SGHTA and CDR2 FQGNSA. The CDR3 totals 14 residues. The CDR3 spells CASSRREGNTEAFF.

The chain combines TRBV12-3 or TRBV12-4 with TRBJ1-3. The CDR3 is made up of 13 amino acids. The CDR3 reads CASSLWGGNTIYF.

The chain recombines TRBV6-1 with TRBJ2-7. The V gene's germline CDR1 is MNHNS and CDR2 SASEGT. This CDR3 comprises 13 residues. The CDR3 loop is CASSVVTPYEQYF.

The V call is TRBV6-5, the J call TRBJ2-7; lacking DNA, the TRBD2 call made by TCRdb goes unchecked. Germline V lookup: CDR1 MNHEY, CDR2 SVGAGI. CDR3 size: 15 residues. The CDR3 region is CASSYGTSGLYEQYF.